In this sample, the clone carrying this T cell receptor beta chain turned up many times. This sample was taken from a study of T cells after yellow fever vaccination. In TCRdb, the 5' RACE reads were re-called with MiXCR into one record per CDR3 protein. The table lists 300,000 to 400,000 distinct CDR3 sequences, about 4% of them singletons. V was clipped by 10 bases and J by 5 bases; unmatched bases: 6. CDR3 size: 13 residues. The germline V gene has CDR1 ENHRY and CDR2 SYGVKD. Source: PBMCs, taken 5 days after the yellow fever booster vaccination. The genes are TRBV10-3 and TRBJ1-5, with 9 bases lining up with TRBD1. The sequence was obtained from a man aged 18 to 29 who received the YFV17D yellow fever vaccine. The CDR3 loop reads CATRDRVDQPQHF. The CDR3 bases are TGTGCCACTAGGGACAGGGTAGATCAGCCCCAGCATTTT.